The TCR beta chain described here comes from a study of shared clonotypes between healthy human individuals. For the study at large: CD4 naive and CD4 memory each took three plates per donor, while CD8 naive took two and CD8 memory one.

The CD4+ fraction was divided into a CD45RA+ naive subset and a CD45RA-negative memory subset. With regard to this clone: Its target is not known.

General study findings and limits: For naive CD4 cells, roughly 5% of clonotypes were shared across a handful of donors.

Assay: immunoSEQ multiplex PCR; the TCRdb copy retains only in-frame clones and omits some. The top ten clones hold about 10% of a sample with roughly 170,000 clones, 65% to 80% of them seen once. Per germline, CDR1 SGHNT and CDR2 YYREEE (reference sequence). This CDR3 has 16 residues. Between the trimmed V and J ends, which lost 2 bases and 0 bases, there was a span of 12 bases. The V call is TRBV5-4, the J call TRBJ2-1, with D uncertain. This clonotype was sampled from a man aged 25-45 years in good health. The material sequenced was memory CD4+ T cells sorted from blood. The subset: CD45RA-negative fraction. This chain's CDR3 is CASSFDSQSSYNEQFF. CDR3 nucleotide sequence: TGTGCCAGCAGCTTTGATAGCCAGAGCTCCTACAATGAGCAGTTCTTC.